This TCR beta chain is from a study of shared clonotypes between healthy human individuals. This table comes from immunoSEQ multiplex PCR, and its TCRdb copy is limited to in-frame clones, with some not included. The sample contains 1.5 million to 2.5 million clones, approximately 94% of which appear only once. The germline V gene encodes CDR1 SGDLS and CDR2 YYNGEE. The CDR3 has 14 residues. V dropped 4 bases and J dropped 5; count of bases not matched to a gene: 8. The sample holds one count of this clone. Other DNA sequences of this sample code for an identical CDR3. Only CD45RO-negative cells positively selected for CCR7 counted as naive CD8 cells, so terminally differentiated effector memory CD45RA+ cells were excluded.

The chain links TRBV9 to TRBJ2-7, with 8 bases fitting TRBD1. Sequencing was performed on naive CD8+ T cells sorted from blood. This clonotype originated in a man between 18 and 29 years old in good health. DNA for the CDR3: TGTGCCAGCAGCCCGGGGACAGGAGTCAACGAGCAGTACTTC. Amino acids: CASSPGTGVNEQYF. Together with reference TRBV9 and TRBJ2-7, the CDR3 gives the full variable domain: DSGVTQTPKHLITATGQRVTLRCSPRSGDLSVYWYQQSLDQGLQFLIQYYNGEERAKGNILERFSAQQFPDLHSELNLSSLELGDSALYFCASSPGTGVNEQYFGPGTRLTVT.